The present entry profiles one TCR beta chain with its context. The antigen remains unidentified. The data were taken from a study of T cells after yellow fever vaccination. The study made its TCR cDNA through 5'RACE template switching. That step introduced a universal primer site along with UMIs. TCRdb re-called the 5' RACE reads through MiXCR, storing one row per CDR3 protein. The table lists about 260,000 distinct CDR3 sequences, 13% of them singletons. CDR3 length: 15 amino acids. Trimming cost V 3 bases and J 3 bases; bases outside gene matches: 8. Germline V lookup: CDR1 SGHRS, CDR2 YFSETQ. Broader study findings: Sorted repertoires could include abundant contaminating clonotypes from bulk cells.

This TCR derives from a man aged 25-45 years who received the YFV17D yellow fever vaccine. This chain joins TRBV5-1 and TRBJ2-7, with 8 bases aligning to TRBD1. The source was CD4+ T cells sorted from PBMCs, collected 45 days after the yellow fever booster vaccination. CDR3 region: CASSSRDRPGYEQYF. The CDR3 DNA follows: TGCGCCAGCAGCTCCCGGGACAGGCCCGGCTACGAGCAGTACTTC.